The sequence of this TCR beta chain was determined in a study of monozygotic twins with inflammatory bowel disease. As regards this clonotype: The target antigen is unknown.

Study-wide findings and caveats: The data gave no support to a single strong IBD-associated signal or clonotype. IBD patients showed reduced TCRbeta diversity (inverse Simpson) versus healthy co-twins.

Added by template switching were UMIs that each held a 6-nucleotide sample barcode. Reprocessing the 5' RACE reads, TCRdb reports a single entry for every CDR3 protein and omits DNA. This sample's clone table lists about 380,000 distinct CDR3 sequences. This receptor was taken from a human donor with ulcerative colitis or Crohn's disease, or a healthy co-twin of an affected twin (not recorded which). The sequencing sample was made of blood.

The CDR3 sequence: CASSFESRGRYQPQHF. The genes are TRBV28 and TRBJ1-5. Germline V gene data show CDR1 as MDHEN and CDR2 as SYDVKM. This CDR3 region has 16 residues.